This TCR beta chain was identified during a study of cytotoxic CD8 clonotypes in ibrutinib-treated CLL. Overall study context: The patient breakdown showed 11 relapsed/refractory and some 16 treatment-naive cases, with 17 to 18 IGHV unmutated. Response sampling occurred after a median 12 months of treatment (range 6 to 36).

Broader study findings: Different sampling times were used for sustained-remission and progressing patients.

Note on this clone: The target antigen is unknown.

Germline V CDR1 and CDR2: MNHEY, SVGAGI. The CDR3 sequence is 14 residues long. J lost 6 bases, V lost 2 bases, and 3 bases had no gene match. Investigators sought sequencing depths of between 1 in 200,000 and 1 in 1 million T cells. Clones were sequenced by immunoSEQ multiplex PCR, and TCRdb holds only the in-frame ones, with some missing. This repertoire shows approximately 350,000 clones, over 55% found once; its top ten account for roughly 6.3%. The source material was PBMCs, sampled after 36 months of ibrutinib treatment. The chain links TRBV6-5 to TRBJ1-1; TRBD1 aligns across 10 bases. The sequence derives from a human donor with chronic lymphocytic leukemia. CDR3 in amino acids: CASSYGQGGPEAFF. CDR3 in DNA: TGTGCCAGCAGTTACGGACAGGGGGGACCTGAAGCTTTCTTT.